This passage covers 9 T cell receptor beta chains from one sample sequenced in a study of blood T cell repertoires in COVID-19. Profiled with immunoSEQ multiplex PCR; TCRdb holds only in-frame clones, not every one. In the table there are about 210,000 clones, under 90% of which are singletons. Source material: peripheral blood. The receptors here all came from a woman aged 40 to 49 with active or convalescent COVID-19.

The rearrangement links TRBV2 to TRBJ2-7, with D possibly being TRBD2 (5 bases). The CDR3 contains 15 residues. V lost 4 bases and J lost 4, with 17 bases in between. Looked up from germline, CDR1 is SNHLY and CDR2 is FYNNEI. The CDR3 region has the DNA TGTGCCAGCAGTGGAAAGTCAGGACGGGGATACGAGCAGTACTTC. Amino acid sequence: CASSGKSGRGYEQYF. Filled out from reference TRBV2 and TRBJ2-7, the complete variable domain reads EPEVTQTPSHQVTQMGQEVILRCVPISNHLYFYWYRQILGQKVEFLVSFYNNEISEKSEIFDDQFSVERPDGSNFTLKIRSTKLEDSAMYFCASSGKSGRGYEQYFGPGTRLTVT.

The CDR3 here is CASSNRDRVEKLFF. The DNA of the CDR3 is TGTGCCAGCAGCAACCGGGACAGGGTTGAAAAACTGTTTTTT. This rearrangement joins TRBV11-2 to TRBJ1-4; 9 positions agree with TRBD1. The germline gives CDR1 SGHAT, CDR2 FQNNGV. The CDR3 runs to 14 residues. V was pared by 5 bases and J by 7 bases, with 5 bases of the junction left unmatched. The full variable domain, with the rest looked up from reference TRBV11-2 and TRBJ1-4, is EAGVAQSPRYKIIEKRQSVAFWCNPISGHATLYWYQQILGQGPKLLIQFQNNGVVDDSQLPKDRFSAERLKGVDSTLKIQPAKLEDSAVYLCASSNRDRVEKLFFGSGTQLSVL.

The V gene is TRBV29-1, the J gene TRBJ2-7; unclear D gene. V shed 4 bases and J shed 0 bases, with 4 bases lying between them. The CDR3 has 11 amino acids. CDR1 and CDR2 (germline): SQVTM, ANQGSEA. This chain's CDR3 is CSVVSSYEQYF. CDR3 nucleotide sequence: TGCAGCGTTGTGAGCTCCTACGAGCAGTACTTC.

V and J are TRBV7-2 and TRBJ2-3; D not resolved. Per germline, CDR1 SGHTA and CDR2 FQGNSA. The CDR3 is 12 residues long. Trimming stripped 4 bases from V and 6 bases from J, with 8 bases between. For the CDR3, the DNA is TGTGCCAGCAGCTCGCCCAGGGATACGCAGTATTTT. It specifies CASSSPRDTQYF.

This clone showed up many times. The chain couples TRBV7-9 to TRBJ2-7; D perhaps matches TRBD1 (6 bases). The V end lost 0 bases, the J end lost 3 bases, and 12 bases lay between the germline ends. The CDR3 contains 15 residues. Germline V gives CDR1 SEHNR, CDR2 FQNEAQ (reference sequence). In nucleotides, the CDR3 is TGTGCCAGCAGCTTAGCCCAGGGACACTTCTACGAGCAGTACTTC. This codes for CASSLAQGHFYEQYF.

The rearrangement joins TRBV5-3 to TRBJ2-7; the D is unclear. TRBV5-3 is treated as an ORF (open reading frame) with a function not yet certain. This CDR3 is 15 amino acids long. The V end lost 4 bases, the J end lost 0 bases, and 14 bases lay between the germline ends. The CDR3 protein is CARSLTPPSSYEQYF. CDR3 sequence (DNA): TGTGCCAGAAGCCTAACTCCACCGAGCTCCTACGAGCAGTACTTC.

The chain uses TRBV7-9 and TRBJ2-5; no definite D call. Trimming pared 5 bases from V and 1 base from J, leaving 11 bases between. Germline V gene lookup returns CDR1 SEHNR and CDR2 FQNEAQ (reference sequence). The CDR3 sequence is 14 residues long. This CDR3 is CASSGGLSQETQYF. For the CDR3, the DNA is TGTGCCAGCAGCGGTGGGCTGAGCCAAGAGACCCAGTACTTC.

V and J are TRBV5-6 and TRBJ2-1, with 12 bases aligning to TRBD1. This CDR3 has 18 amino acids. The germline V gene encodes CDR1 SGHDT and CDR2 YYEEEE. The ends lost 3 bases at V and 5 bases at J; junction bases unmatched: 12. The CDR3 DNA reads as TGTGCCAGCAGCTACCTAAACCTGGGACAGGGGGCTAACAATGAGCAGTTCTTC. It translates to CASSYLNLGQGANNEQFF.

The gene calls are TRBV30 and TRBJ2-2; unclear D gene. Germline CDR1 reads GTSNPN; CDR2 reads SVGIG (reference sequence). The germline V and J ends were trimmed by 0 bases and 6 bases, with 14 bases remaining between them. The length of the CDR3 is 15 residues. CDR3 sequence (DNA): TGTGCCTGGAGTGTACAAGGCAGGTCCCCCGGGGAGCTGTTTTTT. Translated: CAWSVQGRSPGELFF. Full variable domain (remainder filled in from reference TRBV30 and TRBJ2-2): SQTIHQWPATLVQPVGSPLSLECTVEGTSNPNLYWYRQAAGRGLQLLFYSVGIGQISSEVPQNLSASRPQDRQFILSSKKLLLSDSGFYLCAWSVQGRSPGELFFGEGSRLTVL.